These T cell receptor beta chains were read from a single sample in a study of blood T cell repertoires in COVID-19. Assay: immunoSEQ multiplex PCR; the TCRdb copy retains only in-frame clones and omits some. The sample consists of fewer than 200,000 clones, more than 70% of them appearing once. Sequencing was done on a sample of peripheral blood. The source of these receptors is a man between 45 and 60 years old who had recovered from COVID-19. Each CDR3 is given with its conserved first and last residue. A D gene is named only where the DNA matches it firmly. Rows give clone size only sometimes, using once, few, many, or a class for an expanded clone.

TRBD2	.	TRBJ2-7	TRBV9	TGTGCCAGCAGCGTAGTGGGACTAGCCGCGGACGAGCAGTACTTC	CASSVVGLAADEQYF
TRBD2	.	TRBJ2-7	TRBV25-1	TGTGCCAGCAGGGGCGGGAGTTATCGCGAGCAGTACTTC	CASRGGSYREQYF
TRBD1	.	TRBJ1-1	TRBV28	TGTGCCAGCAGGCGCCGGGACAGGGGGCTAGCGGCTGAAGCTTTCTTT	CASRRRDRGLAAEAFF
.	.	TRBJ2-7	TRBV5-1	TGCGCCAGCAGCTTGGCCGAGCTTTTAACCTACGAGCAGTACTTC	CASSLAELLTYEQYF
TRBD1	.	TRBJ2-1	TRBV6-6	TGTGCCAGCAGTCCCGGGACAGGGGGCCCGTATGGCTCCTACAATGAGCAGTTCTTC	CASSPGTGGPYGSYNEQFF
TRBD1	.	TRBJ1-4	TRBV6-4	TGTGCCAGCAGCCGGGACAGGAATGAAAAACTGTTTTTT	CASSRDRNEKLFF
.	.	TRBJ2-7	TRBV4-1	TGCGCCAGCAGCCCCGCCGGGACATTCGCGGCCTACGAGCAGTACTTC	CASSPAGTFAAYEQYF
TRBD2	.	TRBJ2-1	TRBV29-1	TGCAGCGGAAAGCCCCCACTAGCGGGAGGGAATGAGCAGTTCTTC	CSGKPPLAGGNEQFF
.	.	TRBJ2-7	TRBV21-1	TGTGCCAGCAGCAAAGTTCCCGACACGTCCTACGAGCAGTACTTC	CASSKVPDTSYEQYF
.	few	TRBJ1-1	TRBV6-5	TGTGCCAGCAGTTACGGGGGCCCGGGGACTGAAGCTTTCTTT	CASSYGGPGTEAFF
TRBD1	.	TRBJ1-6	TRBV7-2	TGTGCCAGCAGCGTAGGACTTAGACAGGGAAGTAATTCACCCCTCCACTTT	CASSVGLRQGSNSPLHF
TRBD1	.	TRBJ1-1	TRBV7-9	TGTGCCAGCAGCTATACGACAGGGGGGATCACTGAAGCTTTCTTT	CASSYTTGGITEAFF
TRBD1	.	TRBJ1-3	TRBV6-5	TGTGCCAGCAGCTCGGGACAGGGGATTGGAAACACCATATATTTT	CASSSGQGIGNTIYF
TRBD1	.	TRBJ2-3	TRBV12-5	TGTGCTAGTGGTTTCGGGACAGGGGGCACAGATACGCAGTATTTT	CASGFGTGGTDTQYF
.	.	TRBJ1-6	TRBV19	TGTGCCAGTAGGGACACAGGGAAGAATTCACCCCTCCACTTT	CASRDTGKNSPLHF
.	.	TRBJ1-5	TRBV7-2	TGTGCCAGCAGCATTGGACAACCTAGCAATCAGCCCCAGCATTTT	CASSIGQPSNQPQHF
.	.	TRBJ2-4	TRBV19	TGTGCCAGTAGTATAGATGGTGGGGCAGGGTCACTAGCCAAAAACATTCAGTACTTC	CASSIDGGAGSLAKNIQYF
.	.	TRBJ2-3	TRBV6-5	TGTGCCAGCAGTTACGGGTTCAGGGTTGTGGATACGCAGTATTTT	CASSYGFRVVDTQYF
.	once	TRBJ2-7	TRBV28	TGTGCCAGCAGCACTAACCCCTACGAGCAGTACTTC	CASSTNPYEQYF
TRBD1	.	TRBJ1-3	TRBV3-1/TRBV3-2	TGTGCCAGCAGCCCTAAGACAGGGGGCGCGAACACCATATATTTT	CASSPKTGGANTIYF
TRBD1	.	TRBJ1-1	TRBV19	TGTGCCAGCCGGACAGGGGCTCAGAACACTGAAGCTTTCTTT	CASRTGAQNTEAFF
.	.	TRBJ1-2	TRBV28	TGTGCCAGCAGTTTAAGCCGATCGGATGGCTACACCTTC	CASSLSRSDGYTF
TRBD1	.	TRBJ2-1	TRBV5-8	TGTGCCAGCAGCTTGCCACAGGGGCTCCCCCGCAATGAGCAGTTCTTC	CASSLPQGLPRNEQFF
TRBD1	.	TRBJ1-5	TRBV6-2/TRBV6-3	TGTGCCAGCAGTTACCCCGGCGGTGTCACAGGGGGCGATCAGCCCCAGCATTTT	CASSYPGGVTGGDQPQHF
TRBD1	.	TRBJ1-1	TRBV6-5	TGTGCCAGCAGTCCACGACAGGGGACGAACACTGAAGCTTTCTTT	CASSPRQGTNTEAFF
.	once	TRBJ2-2	TRBV6-5	TGTGCCAGCACCGCGACAGGAATGAACACCGGGGAGCTGTTTTTT	CASTATGMNTGELFF
TRBD2	few	TRBJ2-1	TRBV24-1	TGTGCCACCAGTGCGGGGGGGGCCAGCGAGCAGTTCTTC	CATSAGGASEQFF
.	.	TRBJ1-1	TRBV20-1	TGCAGTGCTAGTTCAGGGCTACGGAAGAACACTGAAGCTTTCTTT	CSASSGLRKNTEAFF
TRBD1	.	TRBJ2-7	TRBV7-2	TGTGCCAGCAGCCCAGGACAGGGGACGGAAGAGCAGTACTTC	CASSPGQGTEEQYF
.	.	TRBJ1-5	TRBV7-8	TGTGCCAGCAGCCGACAGGTTAATCAGCCCCAGCATTTT	CASSRQVNQPQHF
TRBD1	.	TRBJ1-1	TRBV29-1	TGCAGCGCCTGGTCTAGGGGGCAGAACACTGAAGCTTTCTTT	CSAWSRGQNTEAFF
TRBD1	.	TRBJ1-2	TRBV18	TGTGCCAGCTCACCACCGGTTGGGACAGTTGGCTACACCTTC	CASSPPVGTVGYTF
TRBD1	once	TRBJ1-1	TRBV20-1	TGCAGTGCTAAAGTAGGGACAGGGGATTTCTTT	CSAKVGTGDFF